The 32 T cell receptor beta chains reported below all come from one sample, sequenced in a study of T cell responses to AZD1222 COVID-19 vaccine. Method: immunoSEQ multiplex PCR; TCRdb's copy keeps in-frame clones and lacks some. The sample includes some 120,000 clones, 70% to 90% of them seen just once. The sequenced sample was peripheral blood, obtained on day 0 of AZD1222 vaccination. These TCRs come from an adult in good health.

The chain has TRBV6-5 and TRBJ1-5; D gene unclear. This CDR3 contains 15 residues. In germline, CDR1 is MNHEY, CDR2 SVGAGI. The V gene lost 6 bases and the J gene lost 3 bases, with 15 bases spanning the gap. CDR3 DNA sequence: TGTGCCAGCAGCCGCGGACTAGTGGACAATCAGCCCCAGCATTTT. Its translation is CASSRGLVDNQPQHF.

CDR3 sequence (DNA): TGTGCCAGCAGCCTGTTGGGACTCGGGACCCAGTACTTC. Encoded protein: CASSLLGLGTQYF. V usage is TRBV14 and J usage is TRBJ2-5, with D possibly TRBD2 on 6 matching bases. Per the germline V gene, CDR1 is SGHDN and CDR2 is FVKESK. There are 13 residues in the CDR3. Trimming removed 4 bases at V and 7 bases at J, with 13 bases between.

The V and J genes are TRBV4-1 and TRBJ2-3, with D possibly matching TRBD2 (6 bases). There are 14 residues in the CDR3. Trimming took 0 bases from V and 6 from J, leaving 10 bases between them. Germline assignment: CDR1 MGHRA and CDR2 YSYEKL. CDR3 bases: TGCGCCAGCAGCCAAGATCGCCTAGCGGATACGCAGTATTTT. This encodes CASSQDRLADTQYF.

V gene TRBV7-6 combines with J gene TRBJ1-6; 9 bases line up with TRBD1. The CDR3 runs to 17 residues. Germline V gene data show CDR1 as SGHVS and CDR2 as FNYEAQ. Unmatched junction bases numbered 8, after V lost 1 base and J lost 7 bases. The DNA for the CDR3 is TGTGCCAGCAGCTTAGTCGTTCACGGGACAGGGAATTCACCCCTCCACTTT. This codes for CASSLVVHGTGNSPLHF.

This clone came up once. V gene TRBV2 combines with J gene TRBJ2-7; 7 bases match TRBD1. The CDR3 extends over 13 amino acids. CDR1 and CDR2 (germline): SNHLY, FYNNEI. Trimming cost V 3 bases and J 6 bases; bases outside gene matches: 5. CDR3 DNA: TGTGCCAGCAGTGAGGGACAGTCAGTCGAGCAGTACTTC. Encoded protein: CASSEGQSVEQYF.

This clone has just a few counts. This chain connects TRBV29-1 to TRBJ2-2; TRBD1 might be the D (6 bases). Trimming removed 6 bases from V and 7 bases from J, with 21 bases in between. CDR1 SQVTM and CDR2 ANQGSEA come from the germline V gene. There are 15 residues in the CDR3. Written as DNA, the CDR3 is TGCAGCGTCCAAAGGGGAACAGGGTTAGGCGGGGAGCTGTTTTTT. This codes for CSVQRGTGLGGELFF.

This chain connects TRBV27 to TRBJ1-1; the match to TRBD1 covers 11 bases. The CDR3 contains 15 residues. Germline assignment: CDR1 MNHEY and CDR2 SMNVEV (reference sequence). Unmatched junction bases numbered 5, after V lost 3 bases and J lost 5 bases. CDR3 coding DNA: TGTGCCAGCAGTTTTTCGGGACAGGGGGGGACTGAAGCTTTCTTT. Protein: CASSFSGQGGTEAFF.

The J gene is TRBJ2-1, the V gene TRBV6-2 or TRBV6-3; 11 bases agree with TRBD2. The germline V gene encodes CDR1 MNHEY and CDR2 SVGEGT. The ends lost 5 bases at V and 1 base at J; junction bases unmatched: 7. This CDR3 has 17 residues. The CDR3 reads CASSPLSGRASYNEQFF. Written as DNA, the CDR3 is TGTGCCAGCAGTCCCCTTAGCGGGAGGGCGTCCTACAATGAGCAGTTCTTC.

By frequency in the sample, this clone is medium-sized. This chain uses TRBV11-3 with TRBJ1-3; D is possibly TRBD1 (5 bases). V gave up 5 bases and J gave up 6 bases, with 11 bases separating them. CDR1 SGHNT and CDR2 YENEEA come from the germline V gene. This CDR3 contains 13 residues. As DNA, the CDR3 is TGTGCCAGCAGCGCGGGGCTGCTAAACACCATATATTTT. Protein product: CASSAGLLNTIYF.

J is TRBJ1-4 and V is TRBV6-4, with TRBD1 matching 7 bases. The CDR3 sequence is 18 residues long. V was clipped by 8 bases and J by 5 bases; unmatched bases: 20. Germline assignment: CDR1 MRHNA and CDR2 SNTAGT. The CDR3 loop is CASPATGQPATGNEKLFF. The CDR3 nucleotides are TGTGCCAGCCCAGCCACGGGACAGCCTGCAACGGGAAATGAAAAACTGTTTTTT.

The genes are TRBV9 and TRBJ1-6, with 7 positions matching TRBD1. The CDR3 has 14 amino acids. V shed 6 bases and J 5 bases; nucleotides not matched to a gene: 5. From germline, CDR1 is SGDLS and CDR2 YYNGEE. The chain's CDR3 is CASTRQGDNSPLHF. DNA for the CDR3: TGTGCCAGCACAAGACAGGGAGATAATTCACCCCTCCACTTT.

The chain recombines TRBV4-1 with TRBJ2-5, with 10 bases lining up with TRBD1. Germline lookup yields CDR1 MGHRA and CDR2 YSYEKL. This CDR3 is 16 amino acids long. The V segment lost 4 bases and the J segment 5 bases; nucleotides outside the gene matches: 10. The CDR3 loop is CASSRGTGAVVETQYF. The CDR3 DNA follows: TGCGCCAGCAGCCGAGGGACAGGGGCGGTGGTTGAGACCCAGTACTTC.

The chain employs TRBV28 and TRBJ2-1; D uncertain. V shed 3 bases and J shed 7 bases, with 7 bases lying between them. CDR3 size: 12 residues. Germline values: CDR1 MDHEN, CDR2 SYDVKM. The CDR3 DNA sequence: TGTGCCAGCAGTTTGGTTCCTAATGAGCAGTTCTTC. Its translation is CASSLVPNEQFF.

CDR3 sequence (DNA): TGTGCCAGCAGCTATGTGGGCCGATTGGGGACAGATACGCAGTATTTT. This codes for CASSYVGRLGTDTQYF. The chain is built from TRBV5-6 and TRBJ2-3; D is uncertain. This CDR3 comprises 16 residues. CDR1 is SGHDT and CDR2 is YYEEEE in the germline V gene. V shed 3 bases and J shed 3 bases, with 17 bases lying between them.

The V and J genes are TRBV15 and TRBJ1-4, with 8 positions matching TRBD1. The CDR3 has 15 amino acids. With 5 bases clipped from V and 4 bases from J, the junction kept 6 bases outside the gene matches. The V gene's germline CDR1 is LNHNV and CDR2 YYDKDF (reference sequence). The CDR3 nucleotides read TGTGCCACCAGCTGGCGACAGGGGAATAATGAAAAACTGTTTTTT. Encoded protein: CATSWRQGNNEKLFF.

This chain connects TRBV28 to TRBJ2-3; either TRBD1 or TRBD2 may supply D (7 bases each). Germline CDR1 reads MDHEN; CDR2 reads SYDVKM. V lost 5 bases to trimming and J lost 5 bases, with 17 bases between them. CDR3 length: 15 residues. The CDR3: CASSVNRGGGDTQYF. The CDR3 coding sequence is TGTGCCAGCAGTGTAAACAGGGGCGGGGGAGATACGCAGTATTTT.

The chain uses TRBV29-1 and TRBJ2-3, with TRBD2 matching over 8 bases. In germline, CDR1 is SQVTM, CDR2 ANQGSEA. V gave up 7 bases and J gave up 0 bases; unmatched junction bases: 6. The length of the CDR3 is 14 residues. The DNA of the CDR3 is TGCAGCGCGGGGGCTAGCGGGAGCACAGATACGCAGTATTTT. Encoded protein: CSAGASGSTDTQYF.

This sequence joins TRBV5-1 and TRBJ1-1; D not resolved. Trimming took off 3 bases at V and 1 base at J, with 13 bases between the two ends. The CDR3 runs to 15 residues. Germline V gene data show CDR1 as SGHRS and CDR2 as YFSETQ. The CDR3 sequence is CASSSVGTKNTEAFF. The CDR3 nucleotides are TGCGCCAGCAGCTCAGTGGGCACGAAGAACACTGAAGCTTTCTTT.

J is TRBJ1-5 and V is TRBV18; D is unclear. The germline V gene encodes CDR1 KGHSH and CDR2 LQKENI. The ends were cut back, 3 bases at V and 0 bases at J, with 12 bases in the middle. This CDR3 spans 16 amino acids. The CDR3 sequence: CASSPGVFDSNQPQHF. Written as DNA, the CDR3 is TGTGCCAGCTCACCGGGAGTATTCGATAGCAATCAGCCCCAGCATTTT.

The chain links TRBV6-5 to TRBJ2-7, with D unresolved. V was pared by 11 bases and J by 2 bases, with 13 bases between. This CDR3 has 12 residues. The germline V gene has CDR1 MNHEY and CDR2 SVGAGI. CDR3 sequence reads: CAATTGTYEQYF. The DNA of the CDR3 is TGTGCCGCCACCACCGGCACCTACGAGCAGTACTTC.

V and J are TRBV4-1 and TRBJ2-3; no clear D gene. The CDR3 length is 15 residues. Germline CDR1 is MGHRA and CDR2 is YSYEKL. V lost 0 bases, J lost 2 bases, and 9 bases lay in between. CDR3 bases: TGCGCCAGCAGCCAAGAGTTCCCGGCCACAGATACGCAGTATTTT. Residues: CASSQEFPATDTQYF.

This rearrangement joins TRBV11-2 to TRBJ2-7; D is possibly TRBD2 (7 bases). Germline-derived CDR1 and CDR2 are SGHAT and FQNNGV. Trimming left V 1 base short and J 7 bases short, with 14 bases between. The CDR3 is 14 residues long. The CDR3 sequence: CASSLAAGEGEQYF. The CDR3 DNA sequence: TGTGCCAGCAGCTTAGCGGCAGGGGAGGGGGAGCAGTACTTC. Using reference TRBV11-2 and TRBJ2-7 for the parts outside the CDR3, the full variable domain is EAGVAQSPRYKIIEKRQSVAFWCNPISGHATLYWYQQILGQGPKLLIQFQNNGVVDDSQLPKDRFSAERLKGVDSTLKIQPAKLEDSAVYLCASSLAAGEGEQYFGPGTRLTVT.

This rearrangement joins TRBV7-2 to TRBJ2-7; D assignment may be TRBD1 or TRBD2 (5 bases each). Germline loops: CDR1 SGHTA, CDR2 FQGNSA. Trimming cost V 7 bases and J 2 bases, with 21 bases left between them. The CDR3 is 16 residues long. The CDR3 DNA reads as TGTGCCAGCACGAAATTCAGCCGGGACGCTACCTACGAGCAGTACTTC. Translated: CASTKFSRDATYEQYF.

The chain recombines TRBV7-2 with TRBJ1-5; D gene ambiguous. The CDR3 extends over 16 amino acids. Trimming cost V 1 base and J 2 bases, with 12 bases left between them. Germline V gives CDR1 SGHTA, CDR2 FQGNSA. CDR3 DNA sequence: TGTGCCAGCAGCTTAGTACTCGGCGTCGGCAATCAGCCCCAGCATTTT. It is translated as CASSLVLGVGNQPQHF. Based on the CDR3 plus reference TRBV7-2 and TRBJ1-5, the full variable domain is GAGVSQSPSNKVTEKGKDVELRCDPISGHTALYWYRQSLGQGLEFLIYFQGNSAPDKSGLPSDRFSAERTGGSVSTLTIQRTQQEDSAVYLCASSLVLGVGNQPQHFGDGTRLSIL.

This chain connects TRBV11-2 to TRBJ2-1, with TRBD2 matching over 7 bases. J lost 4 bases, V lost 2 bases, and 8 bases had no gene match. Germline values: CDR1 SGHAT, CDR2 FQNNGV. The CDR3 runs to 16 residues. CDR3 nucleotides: TGTGCCAGCAGCTTACTACCCCTAGCGGAGTACAATGAGCAGTTCTTC. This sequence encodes CASSLLPLAEYNEQFF. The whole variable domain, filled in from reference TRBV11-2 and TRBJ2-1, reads EAGVAQSPRYKIIEKRQSVAFWCNPISGHATLYWYQQILGQGPKLLIQFQNNGVVDDSQLPKDRFSAERLKGVDSTLKIQPAKLEDSAVYLCASSLLPLAEYNEQFFGPGTRLTVL.

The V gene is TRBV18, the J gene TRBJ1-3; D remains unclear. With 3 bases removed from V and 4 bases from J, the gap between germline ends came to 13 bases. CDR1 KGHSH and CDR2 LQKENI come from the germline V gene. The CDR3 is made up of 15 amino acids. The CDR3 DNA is TGTGCCAGCTCACCGTATCCGTCGGCCGGAAACACCATATATTTT. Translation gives CASSPYPSAGNTIYF.

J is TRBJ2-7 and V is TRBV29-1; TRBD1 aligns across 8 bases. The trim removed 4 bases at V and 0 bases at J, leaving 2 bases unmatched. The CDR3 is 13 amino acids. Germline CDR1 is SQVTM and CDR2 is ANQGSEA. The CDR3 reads CSVGTGYSYEQYF. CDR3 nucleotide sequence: TGCAGCGTTGGGACAGGGTACTCCTACGAGCAGTACTTC.

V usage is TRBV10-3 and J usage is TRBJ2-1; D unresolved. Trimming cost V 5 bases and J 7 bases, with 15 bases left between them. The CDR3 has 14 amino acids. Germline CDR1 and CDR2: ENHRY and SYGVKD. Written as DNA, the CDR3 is TGTGCCATCAGTCAGATGACGCTTACAAATGAGCAGTTCTTC. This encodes CAISQMTLTNEQFF.

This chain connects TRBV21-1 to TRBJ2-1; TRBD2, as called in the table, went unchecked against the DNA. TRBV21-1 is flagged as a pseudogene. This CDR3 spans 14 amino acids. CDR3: CASSNSGTYNEQFF. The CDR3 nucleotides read TGTGCCAGCAGCAACAGCGGGACCTACAATGAGCAGTTCTTC.

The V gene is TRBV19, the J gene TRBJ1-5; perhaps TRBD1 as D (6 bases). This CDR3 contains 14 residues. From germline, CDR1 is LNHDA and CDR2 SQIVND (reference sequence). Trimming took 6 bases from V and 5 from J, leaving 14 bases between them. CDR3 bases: TGTGCCAGTAGGAATCCAGGGGTATATCAGCCCCAGCATTTT. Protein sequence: CASRNPGVYQPQHF.

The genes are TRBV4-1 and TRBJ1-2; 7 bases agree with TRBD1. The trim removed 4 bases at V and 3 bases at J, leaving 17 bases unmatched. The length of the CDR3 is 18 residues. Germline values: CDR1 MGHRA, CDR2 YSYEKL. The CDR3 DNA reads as TGCGCCAGCAGCCGCGCCGCCCCTGTAACAGGGGCAGACTATGGCTACACCTTC. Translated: CASSRAAPVTGADYGYTF.

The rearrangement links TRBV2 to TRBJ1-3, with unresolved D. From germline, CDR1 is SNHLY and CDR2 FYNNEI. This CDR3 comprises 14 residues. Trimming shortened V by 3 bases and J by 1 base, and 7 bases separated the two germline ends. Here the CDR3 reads CASSEGFSGNTIYF. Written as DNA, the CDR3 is TGTGCCAGCAGTGAGGGATTTTCTGGAAACACCATATATTTT.